One sample yielded the 6 T cell receptor beta chains listed below, sequenced in a study of prognosis after radiotherapy for stage I lung cancer. Amplicons of TCR beta CDR3 were generated from genomic DNA by two-round multiplex PCR. Round one of PCR was performed, and it used primers specific to each TRBV and TRBJ gene. MiXCR, applied by TCRdb to the multiplex PCR reads, yields one record per CDR3 protein. The table includes tens of thousands of distinct CDR3 sequences, approximately 25% detected once. Sequenced material: PBMCs, taken before or after stereotactic body radiation therapy (not recorded which). Receptors originate from a donor aged 50 or older with non-small cell lung cancer.

This clonotype was seen at least ten times. V gene TRBV20-1 combines with J gene TRBJ1-4, with D possibly TRBD1 on 5 matching bases. Trimming shortened V by 6 bases and J by 8 bases, and 13 bases separated the two germline ends. Germline CDR1 DFQATT, CDR2 SNEGSKA (reference sequence). The CDR3 runs 12 residues. Written as DNA, the CDR3 is TGCAGTGCCGTGGCACAGGACGAAAAACTGTTTTTT. The encoded protein is CSAVAQDEKLFF.

There are many counts of this clonotype. The gene calls are TRBV11-2 and TRBJ1-2, with 7 bases identical to TRBD1. This CDR3 is built from 13 residues. The trim removed 0 bases at V and 10 bases at J, leaving 5 bases unmatched. In germline, CDR1 is SGHAT, CDR2 FQNNGV. CDR3 sequence (DNA): TGTGCCAGCAGCTTAGATCGGAAGGGGGCCTACACCTTC. This sequence encodes CASSLDRKGAYTF.

As to this clonotype: A read error likely explains this, since a far larger clone differs by one base. The rearrangement links TRBV6-9 to TRBJ1-1, with D unresolved. V shed 3 bases and J shed 0 bases, with 8 bases lying between them. Germline V gives CDR1 MNHGY, CDR2 SVAAGI. This CDR3 comprises 14 residues. The CDR3 coding sequence is TGTGCCAGCAGTTACGGGTCCCTGAACACTGAAGCTTTCTTT. It yields the protein CASSYGSLNTEAFF.

This clonotype was seen at least ten times. The chain recombines TRBV7-2 with TRBJ1-5; D possibly corresponds to TRBD1 (6 bases). CDR1 SGHTA and CDR2 FQGNSA come from the germline V gene. V was pared by 3 bases and J by 1 base, with 13 bases between. The CDR3 spans 16 residues. The CDR3 nucleotides are TGTGCCAGCAGCTTGAACAGGGTAGGGAGCAATCAGCCCCAGCATTTT. Residues: CASSLNRVGSNQPQHF.

At least ten counts were recorded for this clonotype. V and J are TRBV3-1 and TRBJ2-1; TRBD2 aligns across 12 bases. Germline V gives CDR1 LGHDT, CDR2 YNNKEL (reference sequence). With 1 base clipped from V and 6 bases from J, the junction kept 7 bases outside the gene matches. The CDR3 is made up of 17 amino acids. CDR3 DNA sequence: TGTGCCAGCAGCCAAGCCCCGGGACTAGCGGGCTTCAATGAGCAGTTCTTC. As protein: CASSQAPGLAGFNEQFF.

Worth noting for this clonotype: A much larger clone sits a single nucleotide away, making a read error possible. The chain employs TRBV18 and TRBJ2-1; weak D call: TRBD2 (5 bases). Trimming stripped 3 bases from V and 6 bases from J, with 15 bases between. The length of the CDR3 is 15 residues. CDR1 and CDR2 from the germline V gene are KGHSH and LQKENI. The CDR3 protein is CASSPPGKGANEQFF. The CDR3 DNA reads as TGTGCCAGCTCACCCCCGGGAAAGGGTGCCAATGAGCAGTTCTTC.